This T cell receptor (beta chain) was retrieved from a study of OX40 agonist ivuxolimab in advanced cancers. Trimming took off 5 bases at V and 8 bases at J, with 12 bases between the two ends. The CDR3 runs 12 residues. Germline V lookup: CDR1 LNHDA, CDR2 SQIVND (reference sequence). Here immunoSEQ multiplex PCR was the method, and the copy in TCRdb shows in-frame clones only, minus some. The table records roughly 70,000 clones, 75% to 90% of them present only once. This clone occurred a few times. The chain recombines TRBV19 with TRBJ1-2; D not certain. The sequence was collected from an adult with an advanced solid tumor such as melanoma, head and neck, liver or kidney cancer. Sequencing was performed on CD4+ or CD8+ T cells sorted from blood, taken in a trial of the OX40 agonist ivuxolimab. CDR3 sequence reads: CASSRGSEGYTF. The CDR3 nucleotides are TGTGCCAGTAGTCGGGGTTCCGAGGGCTACACCTTC. The whole variable domain, remainder taken from reference TRBV19 and TRBJ1-2, is DGGITQSPKYLFRKEGQNVTLSCEQNLNHDAMYWYRQDPGQGLRLIYYSQIVNDFQKGDIAEGYSVSREKKESFPLTVTSAQKNPTAFYLCASSRGSEGYTFGSGTRLTVV.